These 28 T cell receptor beta chains share one sample of origin, sequenced in a study of beta chain features in type 1 diabetes (dated by TCRdb to 2017 to 2018). The method behind the library was the immunoSEQ multiplex PCR assay. The entire isolated RNA was reverse transcribed using the High Capacity cDNA Reverse Transcription Kit, and thus expressed TCRB transcripts were sequenced. TCRdb took this table from immuneACCESS and kept in-frame rearrangements with V and J called. Such tables lack part of the clones; where checked against another copy, unresolved V genes explain under half of the gap, and the rest is unexplained. The sample table holds about 39,000 clones, of which over 45% were seen once. The ten largest clones capture more than 0.65% of the sample. The source material was central memory CD4+ T cells from blood. All receptors come from a woman aged 18-29 years in good health.

The V call is TRBV2, the J call TRBJ1-3; tentatively, D is TRBD1 (5 bases). Germline V gene lookup returns CDR1 SNHLY and CDR2 FYNNEI. V was clipped by 2 bases and J by 4 bases, with 9 bases between them. The CDR3 runs 14 residues. DNA of the CDR3: TGTGCCAGCAGTGAATGGGGACTGGGAAACACCATATATTTT. This gives the protein CASSEWGLGNTIYF.

This clone appeared a few times. This chain joins TRBV10-3 and TRBJ2-3; 12 positions match TRBD2. Losses at the gene ends were 0 bases for V and 0 bases for J; bases not matched to a gene: 7. Germline V lookup: CDR1 ENHRY, CDR2 SYGVKD. The CDR3 length is 19 residues. CDR3 DNA: TGTGCCATCAGTGAGTCGAGGACTAGCGGGACAGCTAGCACAGATACGCAGTATTTT. Translating it yields CAISESRTSGTASTDTQYF.

This clone was counted a few times. The V call is TRBV4-1, the J call TRBJ2-7; 7 nucleotides agree with TRBD1. The CDR3 has 16 amino acids. J was trimmed by 0 bases and V by 4 bases; bases with no gene match: 9. CDR1 and CDR2 from the germline V gene are MGHRA and YSYEKL. In DNA form, the CDR3 reads TGCGCCAGCAGCCGGGCCGAGACAGGGATCTCCTACGAGCAGTACTTC. It is translated as CASSRAETGISYEQYF.

The chain couples TRBV29-1 to TRBJ1-1; D perhaps matches TRBD1 (6 bases). The CDR3 has 13 amino acids. V shed 2 bases and J shed 1 base, with 8 bases lying between them. The germline V gene has CDR1 SQVTM and CDR2 ANQGSEA. CDR3 loop: CSVEQGTNTEAFF. The DNA for the CDR3 is TGCAGCGTTGAACAGGGGACGAACACTGAAGCTTTCTTT. The whole variable domain, remainder taken from reference TRBV29-1 and TRBJ1-1, is SAVISQKPSRDICQRGTSLTIQCQVDSQVTMMFWYRQQPGQSLTLIATANQGSEATYESGFVIDKFPISRPNLTFSTLTVSNMSPEDSSIYLCSVEQGTNTEAFFGQGTRLTVV.

The chain recombines TRBV30 with TRBJ2-7; 7 bases fit TRBD2. CDR1 and CDR2 from the germline V gene are GTSNPN and SVGIG (reference sequence). This CDR3 has 15 amino acids. J lost 4 bases, V lost 5 bases, and 14 bases had no gene match. Written as DNA, the CDR3 is TGTGCCTGGCGGCGTTTCCTAGCGGCGAATTACGAGCAGTACTTC. The encoded protein is CAWRRFLAANYEQYF.

The chain couples TRBV7-9 to TRBJ2-4, with D hard to call. CDR1 SEHNR and CDR2 FQNEAQ come from the germline V gene (reference sequence). The length of the CDR3 is 14 residues. V gave up 8 bases and J gave up 0 bases, with 11 bases separating them. The CDR3 DNA reads as TGTGCCAGCGAGAGGTCGGAAGCCAAAAACATTCAGTACTTC. This codes for CASERSEAKNIQYF.

The rearrangement joins TRBV29-1 to TRBJ2-3; TRBD2 might be the D (6 bases). Trimming took 4 bases from V and 2 from J, leaving 10 bases between them. The CDR3 runs 13 residues. Germline CDR1 reads SQVTM; CDR2 reads ANQGSEA. The CDR3 here is CSVGGTHTDTQYF. The DNA for the CDR3 is TGCAGCGTTGGCGGGACCCACACAGATACGCAGTATTTT.

The table lists this clone with a few counts. The chain employs TRBV2 and TRBJ2-7, with 13 bases aligning to TRBD2. The CDR3 length is 15 residues. CDR1 and CDR2 from the germline V gene are SNHLY and FYNNEI. Trimming took 6 bases from V and 6 from J; bases not matched to a gene: 8. CDR3 in DNA: TGTGCCAGCAGCTATGGACTAGCGGGAGTCGGCGAGCAGTACTTC. Protein: CASSYGLAGVGEQYF.

This clone was detected a few times. The chain combines TRBV10-2 with TRBJ2-7; TRBD2 might be the D (7 bases). The CDR3 consists of 14 residues. From germline, CDR1 is WSHSY and CDR2 SAAADI. The V gene lost 11 bases and the J gene lost 0 bases, with 17 bases spanning the gap. The CDR3 coding sequence is TGCGCCGCAAATAGGGGGGGTCCCTCCTACGAGCAGTACTTC. Its translation is CAANRGGPSYEQYF.

The gene calls are TRBV29-1 and TRBJ1-1; 8 bases agree with TRBD1. From germline, CDR1 is SQVTM and CDR2 ANQGSEA. The CDR3 is made up of 13 amino acids. The ends lost 7 bases at V and 0 bases at J; junction bases unmatched: 4. The CDR3 region is CSADRAMNTEAFF. The DNA of the CDR3 is TGCAGCGCGGACAGGGCGATGAACACTGAAGCTTTCTTT. The complete variable domain, with remaining parts taken from reference TRBV29-1 and TRBJ1-1, reads SAVISQKPSRDICQRGTSLTIQCQVDSQVTMMFWYRQQPGQSLTLIATANQGSEATYESGFVIDKFPISRPNLTFSTLTVSNMSPEDSSIYLCSADRAMNTEAFFGQGTRLTVV.

This chain uses TRBV29-1 with TRBJ1-1; weak D call: TRBD1 (5 bases). CDR1 SQVTM and CDR2 ANQGSEA come from the germline V gene. CDR3 size: 13 residues. V lost 8 bases, J lost 3 bases, and 16 bases lay in between. CDR3 in DNA: TGCAGCTCCCGACAGACTAGCGACACTGAAGCTTTCTTT. It yields the protein CSSRQTSDTEAFF.

This clone was observed a few times. The genes are TRBV11-2 and TRBJ2-5; D gene uncertain. Trimming pared 6 bases from V and 5 bases from J, leaving 13 bases between. The CDR3 sequence is 13 residues long. Germline CDR1 is SGHAT and CDR2 is FQNNGV. The CDR3 DNA reads TGTGCCAGCAGTCGAAGCGTTCGGGAGACCCAGTACTTC. Amino acids: CASSRSVRETQYF.

In this sample, this clone turned up a few times. The V gene is TRBV5-1, the J gene TRBJ2-4; tentative D call: TRBD1 (6 bases). The CDR3 consists of 15 residues. V lost 10 bases and J lost 0, with 17 bases in between. In germline, CDR1 is SGHRS, CDR2 YFSETQ. CDR3 amino acids: CAPCEGVLAKNIQYF. For the CDR3, the DNA is TGCGCCCCCTGTGAGGGGGTACTAGCCAAAAACATTCAGTACTTC.

This clone has just a few counts. The chain carries TRBV7-8 and TRBJ1-2; no clear D gene. The CDR3 consists of 13 residues. CDR1 and CDR2 (germline): SGHVS, FQNEAQ. Trimming removed 3 bases at V and 8 bases at J, with 13 bases between. The CDR3: CASSFPAGSGYTF. The CDR3 DNA reads TGTGCCAGCAGCTTCCCGGCGGGGTCAGGCTACACCTTC.

The chain carries TRBV30 and TRBJ2-7; D gene uncertain. The CDR3 runs to 12 residues. Looked up from germline, CDR1 is GTSNPN and CDR2 is SVGIG (reference sequence). With 4 bases removed from V and 0 bases from J, the gap between germline ends came to 7 bases. This chain's CDR3 is CAWTSYSYEQYF. The CDR3 DNA reads TGTGCCTGGACCTCTTACTCCTACGAGCAGTACTTC.

The J gene is TRBJ2-3, the V gene TRBV30; 7 bases are a match to TRBD1. CDR3 length: 12 residues. Germline V gene data show CDR1 as GTSNPN and CDR2 as SVGIG (reference sequence). With V trimmed by 6 bases and J by 4 bases, 4 bases remained unmatched. The CDR3 DNA sequence: TGTGCCTGCCAAACAGGGGCAGATACGCAGTATTTT. It encodes CACQTGADTQYF.

This clone appeared a few times. The chain recombines TRBV11-2 with TRBJ2-5, with TRBD2 identical over 7 bases. The DNA end lines up better with TRBJ2-7; the J call may be wrong. This CDR3 contains 15 residues. CDR1 and CDR2 (germline): SGHAT, FQNNGV. The CDR3 loop is CASRAIGGVPYEQYF. The DNA for the CDR3 is TGTGCCAGCAGGGCGATTGGGGGGGTACCCTACGAGCAGTACTTC.

The V call is TRBV5-1, the J call TRBJ2-5, with 7 bases that match TRBD2. The CDR3 covers 13 residues. CDR1 is SGHRS, CDR2 YFSETQ, per germline. J lost 5 bases, V lost 6 bases, and 7 bases had no gene match. CDR3: CASTLAVSETQYF. Written as DNA, the CDR3 is TGCGCCAGCACGCTAGCGGTGTCGGAGACCCAGTACTTC.

This CDR3 reads CASSSTGGTNYGYTF. The CDR3 coding sequence is TGTGCCAGCAGCTCGACAGGGGGCACTAACTATGGCTACACCTTC. The chain uses TRBV7-9 and TRBJ1-2; 10 bases are a match to TRBD1. With 4 bases clipped from V and 0 bases from J, the junction kept 2 bases outside the gene matches. Germline V gene data show CDR1 as SEHNR and CDR2 as FQNEAQ (reference sequence). The CDR3 has 15 amino acids. The full variable domain, rest sourced from reference TRBV7-9 and TRBJ1-2, is DTGVSQNPRHKITKRGQNVTFRCDPISEHNRLYWYRQTLGQGPEFLTYFQNEAQLEKSRLLSDRFSAERPKGSFSTLEIQRTEQGDSAMYLCASSSTGGTNYGYTFGSGTRLTVV.

This chain connects TRBV14 to TRBJ1-3; D is uncertain. The CDR3 has 14 amino acids. In germline, CDR1 is SGHDN, CDR2 FVKESK. Trimming shortened V by 4 bases and J by 0 bases, and 7 bases separated the two germline ends. The CDR3 DNA follows: TGTGCCAGCAGCCTGGGCCGCTCTGGAAACACCATATATTTT. It encodes CASSLGRSGNTIYF.

This chain links TRBV4-2 with TRBJ2-5; TRBD2 agrees at 9 bases. This CDR3 comprises 17 residues. Germline lookup yields CDR1 LGHNA and CDR2 YNFKEQ. V lost 1 base and J lost 5; bases outside the gene matches: 11. DNA for the CDR3: TGTGCCAGCAGCCAAGGTAGCGGGGGCGCGAGGTGGGAGACCCAGTACTTC. As protein: CASSQGSGGARWETQYF.

The chain links TRBV13 to TRBJ2-1; 11 bases line up with TRBD2. The CDR3 is made up of 17 amino acids. Germline assignment: CDR1 PRHDT and CDR2 FYEKMQ (reference sequence). V lost 0 bases, J lost 2 bases, and 3 bases stayed unmatched. CDR3: CASSLGSGGVAYNEQFF. The CDR3 DNA reads TGTGCCAGCAGCTTAGGTAGCGGGGGGGTTGCCTACAATGAGCAGTTCTTC.

The rearrangement links TRBV27 to TRBJ2-1; D gene ambiguous. The CDR3 sequence is 15 residues long. Germline V CDR1 and CDR2: MNHEY, SMNVEV (reference sequence). The V end was cut by 8 bases, the J end by 4 bases, with 18 bases between. The CDR3, as DNA: TGTGCCAGCGCCAAACTAAACTCCCCTTACAATGAGCAGTTCTTC. This gives the protein CASAKLNSPYNEQFF.

This clone was counted between two and nine times. This chain joins TRBV2 and TRBJ1-2; D gene uncertain. CDR3 length: 11 residues. The V and J ends lost 3 bases and 5 bases respectively, with 4 bases between them. In germline, CDR1 is SNHLY, CDR2 FYNNEI. For the CDR3, the DNA is TGTGCCAGCAGTGATCAGTATGGCTACACCTTC. Protein: CASSDQYGYTF.

The V and J genes are TRBV25-1 and TRBJ2-3; D remains ambiguous. The CDR3 has 16 residues. Germline V gives CDR1 MGHDK, CDR2 SYGVNS. V was pared by 0 bases and J by 0 bases, with 10 bases between. This chain's CDR3 is CASSEYGQASTDTQYF. As DNA, the CDR3 is TGTGCCAGCAGTGAATACGGCCAGGCTAGCACAGATACGCAGTATTTT.

V usage is TRBV7-2 and J usage is TRBJ1-1, with 7 bases lining up with TRBD1. CDR1 is SGHTA and CDR2 is FQGNSA in the germline V gene. The CDR3 covers 15 residues. The trim removed 1 base at V and 4 bases at J, leaving 6 bases unmatched. This CDR3 is CASSLEGRGITEAFF. The CDR3 nucleotides read TGTGCCAGCAGCTTAGAAGGCAGGGGGATCACTGAAGCTTTCTTT.

There are a few counts of this clone. V gene TRBV18 combines with J gene TRBJ1-3; D may be TRBD1 (5 bases). Trimming removed 2 bases from V and 2 bases from J, with 7 bases in between. The CDR3 covers 14 residues. Germline V gene sequence: CDR1 KGHSH, CDR2 LQKENI. The CDR3: CASSPEGAGNTIYF. CDR3 sequence (DNA): TGTGCCAGCTCACCAGAAGGGGCTGGAAACACCATATATTTT.

This clone was detected a few times. The chain links TRBV27 to TRBJ2-7; TRBD2 matches at 10 bases. The trim removed 1 base at V and 5 bases at J, leaving 20 bases unmatched. The CDR3 is made up of 20 amino acids. Per the germline V gene, CDR1 is MNHEY and CDR2 is SMNVEV (reference sequence). The CDR3 protein is CASSLLRGLASPGARHEQYF. CDR3 DNA: TGTGCCAGCAGTTTATTAAGGGGACTAGCGTCGCCCGGAGCCCGCCACGAGCAGTACTTC.